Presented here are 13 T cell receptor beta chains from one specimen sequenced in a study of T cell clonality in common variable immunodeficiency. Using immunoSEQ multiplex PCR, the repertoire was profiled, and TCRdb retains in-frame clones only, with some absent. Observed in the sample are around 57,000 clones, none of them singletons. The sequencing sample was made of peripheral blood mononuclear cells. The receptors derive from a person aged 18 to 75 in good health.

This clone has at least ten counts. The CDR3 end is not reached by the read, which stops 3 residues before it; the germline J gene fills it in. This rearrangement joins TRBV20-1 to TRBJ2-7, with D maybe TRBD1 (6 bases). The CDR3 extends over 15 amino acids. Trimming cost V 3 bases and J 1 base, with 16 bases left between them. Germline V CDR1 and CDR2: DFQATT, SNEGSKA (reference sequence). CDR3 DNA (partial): TGCAGTGCTAGCCACCGGGACACGGGGTCCTACGAG. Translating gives CSASHRDTGSYE. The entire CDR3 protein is CSASHRDTGSYEQYF.

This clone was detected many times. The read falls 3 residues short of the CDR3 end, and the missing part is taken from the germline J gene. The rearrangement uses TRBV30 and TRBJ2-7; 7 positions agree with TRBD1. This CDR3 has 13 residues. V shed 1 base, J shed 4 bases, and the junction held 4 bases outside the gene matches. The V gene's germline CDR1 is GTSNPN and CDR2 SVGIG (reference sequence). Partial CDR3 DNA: TGTGCCTGGAGTGCCGCGACAGGGTACGAG. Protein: CAWSAATGYE. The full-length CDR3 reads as CAWSAATGYEQYF.

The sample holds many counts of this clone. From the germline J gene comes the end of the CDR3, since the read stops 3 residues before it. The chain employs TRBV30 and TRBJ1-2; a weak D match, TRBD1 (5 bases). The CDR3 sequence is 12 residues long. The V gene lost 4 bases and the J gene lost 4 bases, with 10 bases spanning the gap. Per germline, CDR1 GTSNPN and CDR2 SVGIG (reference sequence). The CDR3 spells CAWTQGTYGYTF. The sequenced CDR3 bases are TGTGCCTGGACCCAGGGTACCTATGGC.

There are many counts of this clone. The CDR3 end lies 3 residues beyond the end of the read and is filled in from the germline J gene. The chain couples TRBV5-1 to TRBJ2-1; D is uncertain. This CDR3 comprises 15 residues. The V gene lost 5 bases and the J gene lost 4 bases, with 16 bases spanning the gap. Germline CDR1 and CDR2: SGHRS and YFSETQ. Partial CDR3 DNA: TGCGCCAGCAGTCTCATAACGGGTACTTACAATGAG. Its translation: CASSLITGTYNE. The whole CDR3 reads CASSLITGTYNEQFF.

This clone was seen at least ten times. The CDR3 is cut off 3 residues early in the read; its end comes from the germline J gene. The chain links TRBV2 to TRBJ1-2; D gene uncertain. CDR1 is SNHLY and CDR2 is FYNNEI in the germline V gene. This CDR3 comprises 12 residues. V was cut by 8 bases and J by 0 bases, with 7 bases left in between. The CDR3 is CASDRANYGYTF. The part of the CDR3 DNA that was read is TGTGCCAGCGATAGGGCTAACTATGGC.

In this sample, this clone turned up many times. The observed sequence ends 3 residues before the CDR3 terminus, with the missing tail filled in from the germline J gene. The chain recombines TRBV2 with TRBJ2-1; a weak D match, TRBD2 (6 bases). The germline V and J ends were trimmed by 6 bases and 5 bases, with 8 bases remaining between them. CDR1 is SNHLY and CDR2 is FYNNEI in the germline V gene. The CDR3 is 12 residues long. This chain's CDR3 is CASSPSDNEQFF. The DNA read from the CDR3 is TGTGCCAGCAGCCCTAGCGACAATGAG.

CDR3 sequence: CASRRDIKFPEQFF. Incomplete CDR3 DNA: TGTGCCAGCAGGAGGGACATTAAGTTCCCTGAG. The chain is built from TRBV2 and TRBJ2-1; possibly TRBD1 for D (6 bases). The CDR3 extends 3 residues past the end of the read, so its final part is completed from the germline J gene. Germline V CDR1 and CDR2: SNHLY, FYNNEI. V dropped 6 bases and J dropped 9 bases, with 18 bases sitting between them. The CDR3 contains 14 residues.

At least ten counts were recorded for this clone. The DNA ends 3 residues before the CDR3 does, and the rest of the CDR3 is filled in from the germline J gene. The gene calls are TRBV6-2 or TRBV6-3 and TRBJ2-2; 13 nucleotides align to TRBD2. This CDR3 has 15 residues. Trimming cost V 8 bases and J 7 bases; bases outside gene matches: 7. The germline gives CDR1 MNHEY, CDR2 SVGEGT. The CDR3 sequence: CASGGLAGAGGELFF. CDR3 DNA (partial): TGTGCCAGCGGAGGACTAGCGGGAGCGGGCGGGGAG.

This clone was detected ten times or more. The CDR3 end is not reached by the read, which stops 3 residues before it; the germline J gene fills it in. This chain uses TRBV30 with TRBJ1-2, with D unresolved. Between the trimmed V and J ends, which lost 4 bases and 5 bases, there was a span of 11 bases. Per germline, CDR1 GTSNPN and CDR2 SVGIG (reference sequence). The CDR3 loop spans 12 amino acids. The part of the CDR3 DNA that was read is TGTGCCTGGACCCCTGGAGGGTATGGC. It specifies CAWTPGGYG. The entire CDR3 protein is CAWTPGGYGYTF.

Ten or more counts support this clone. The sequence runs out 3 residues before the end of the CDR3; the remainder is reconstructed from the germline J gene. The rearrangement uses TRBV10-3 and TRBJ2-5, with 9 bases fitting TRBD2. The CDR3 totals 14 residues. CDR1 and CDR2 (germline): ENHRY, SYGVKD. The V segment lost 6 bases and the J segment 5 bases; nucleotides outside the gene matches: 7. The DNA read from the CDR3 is TGTGCCATCAGAGGTTCGAGCGGGAGGGAGACC. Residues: CAIRGSSGRET. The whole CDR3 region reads CAIRGSSGRETQYF.

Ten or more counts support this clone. The CDR3 sequence is CASRTGLAGINEQFF. The DNA read from the CDR3 is TGTGCCAGTAGAACCGGACTAGCGGGAATCAATGAG. The rearrangement joins TRBV19 to TRBJ2-1, with TRBD2 matching 12 bases. The observed sequence ends 3 residues before the CDR3 terminus, with the missing tail filled in from the germline J gene. The junction had 6 bases not matched to a gene; V was cut back by 6 bases and J by 6 bases. The CDR3 consists of 15 residues. Germline lookup yields CDR1 LNHDA and CDR2 SQIVND (reference sequence).

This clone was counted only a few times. The CDR3 reads CASSLGPRGLSEQFF. CDR3 DNA (partial): TGTGCCAGCAGCTTAGGCCCCAGGGGGTTAAGTGAG. The J gene is TRBJ2-1, the V gene TRBV7-2, with 7 nucleotides matching TRBD1. The CDR3 end is not reached by the read, which stops 3 residues before it; the germline J gene fills it in. V lost 1 base to trimming and J lost 9 bases; unmatched junction nucleotides: 9. CDR1 and CDR2 (germline): SGHTA, FQGNSA. The CDR3 sequence is 15 residues long.

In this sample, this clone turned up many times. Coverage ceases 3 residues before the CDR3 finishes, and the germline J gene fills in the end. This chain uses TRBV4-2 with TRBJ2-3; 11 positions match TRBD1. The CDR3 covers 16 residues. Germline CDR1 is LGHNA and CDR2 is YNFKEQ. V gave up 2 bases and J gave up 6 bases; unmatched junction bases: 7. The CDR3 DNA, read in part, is TGTGCCAGCAGCCAATCCCGGACAGGGGGCTCGGATACG. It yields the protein CASSQSRTGGSDT. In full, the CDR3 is CASSQSRTGGSDTQYF.